Shown below are 5 T cell receptor beta chains from a single sample sequenced in a study of response to subunit inactivated influenza vaccine. TCRdb processed the RT-PCR reads anew with MiXCR; each CDR3 protein has one entry. The data contain 450,000 to 700,000 distinct CDR3 sequences, 12% to 15% of them singletons. The sequenced sample was PBMCs from blood, obtained 11 to 12 days after vaccination. These receptor sequences come from a man aged 50 or older who received an inactivated influenza vaccine.

This clonotype was seen a few times. J is TRBJ2-1 and V is TRBV29-1, with D perhaps assigned TRBD1 or TRBD2 (6 bases each). CDR1 and CDR2 from the germline V gene are SQVTM and ANQGSEA. There are 14 residues in the CDR3. V was shortened by 7 bases and J by 0 bases, with 13 bases between the two germline ends. CDR3 amino acids: CSATGGSSYNEQFF. The CDR3 region has the DNA TGCAGCGCCACCGGGGGCAGCTCCTACAATGAGCAGTTCTTC.

This clonotype was observed a few times. V and J are TRBV2 and TRBJ1-3, with D hard to call. This CDR3 contains 14 residues. Germline V gene lookup returns CDR1 SNHLY and CDR2 FYNNEI. V was cut by 5 bases and J by 2 bases, with 10 bases left in between. The CDR3 sequence is CASSPQPTGNTIYF. CDR3 bases: TGTGCCAGCAGTCCTCAACCTACTGGAAACACCATATATTTT.

The chain recombines TRBV6-2 or TRBV6-3 with TRBJ1-4, with D possibly being TRBD1 (5 bases). This CDR3 region has 13 residues. Per germline, CDR1 MNHEY and CDR2 SVGEGT. Between the trimmed V and J ends, which lost 8 bases and 10 bases, there was a span of 17 bases. This chain's CDR3 is CASETLSGGKLFF. For the CDR3, the DNA is TGTGCCAGCGAGACCCTTTCTGGGGGAAAACTGTTTTTT.

This clonotype was counted between two and nine times. This chain links TRBV7-6 with TRBJ1-3; D might be TRBD1 (5 bases). The CDR3 is made up of 17 amino acids. V dropped 1 base and J dropped 2 bases, with 15 bases sitting between them. Per germline, CDR1 SGHVS and CDR2 FNYEAQ. The CDR3 region is CASSLETTASPGNTIYF. In nucleotides, the CDR3 is TGTGCCAGCAGCTTAGAGACGACAGCTAGCCCTGGAAACACCATATATTTT.

This clonotype was found a few times. The chain recombines TRBV28 with TRBJ2-3; D assignment may be TRBD1 or TRBD2 (6 bases each). Deletions cut 1 base from V and 2 bases from J, with 19 bases between. There are 18 residues in the CDR3. Germline V gives CDR1 MDHEN, CDR2 SYDVKM. Here the CDR3 reads CASSLFAGHPKFTDTQYF. CDR3 DNA: TGTGCCAGCAGTTTATTTGCGGGACACCCTAAATTCACAGATACGCAGTATTTT. Full variable domain (remainder filled in from reference TRBV28 and TRBJ2-3): DVKVTQSSRYLVKRTGEKVFLECVQDMDHENMFWYRQDPGLGLRLIYFSYDVKMKEKGDIPEGYSVSREKKERFSLILESASTNQTSMYLCASSLFAGHPKFTDTQYFGPGTRLTVL.